The 9 T cell receptor beta chains below all came from one sample that was sequenced in a study of post-analysis software for immune sequencing data. Study results and limitations: There were four or five TRBV segments more frequent in patients than controls, and TRBV5-6, TRBV5-1 and TRBV20-1 were among them.

No antigen is known for these receptors. Every TCR beta cDNA library bore unique molecular identifiers. TCRdb re-called the PCR reads through MiXCR, storing one row per CDR3 protein. Of hundreds of thousands of distinct CDR3 sequences in the sample, roughly a third were seen once. Sequenced: blood. Receptors were obtained from a girl aged 5 to 17 with multiple sclerosis.

The chain couples TRBV6-5 to TRBJ2-7; no reliable D call. Germline V CDR1 and CDR2: MNHEY, SVGAGI. The CDR3 extends over 13 amino acids. Trimming took off 6 bases at V and 6 bases at J, with 15 bases between the two ends. For the CDR3, the DNA is TGTGCCAGCAGGGGGATGTTCTCGGGCGAGCAGTACTTC. Translating it yields CASRGMFSGEQYF.

This clonotype has only a few counts. The DNA for the CDR3 is TGTGCCAGCAGCTCGGGGGAGGCCAACGTCCTGACTTTC. Its translation: CASSSGEANVLTF. The chain is built from TRBV7-8 and TRBJ2-6; possible D gene TRBD2, 6 bases. CDR1 and CDR2 from the germline V gene are SGHVS and FQNEAQ. The CDR3 length is 13 residues. V was clipped by 4 bases and J by 6 bases, with 7 bases between them. Looking up the rest from reference TRBV7-8 and TRBJ2-6 gives the full variable domain: GAGVSQSPRYKVAKRGQDVALRCDPISGHVSLFWYQQALGQGPEFLTYFQNEAQLDKSGLPSDRFFAERPEGSVSTLKIQRTQQEDSAVYLCASSSGEANVLTFGAGSRLTVL.

This clonotype occurred many times. The chain employs TRBV7-2 and TRBJ1-5, with D possibly TRBD1 on 6 matching bases. The CDR3 consists of 14 residues. The germline V and J ends were trimmed by 8 bases and 0 bases, with 11 bases remaining between them. Per the germline V gene, CDR1 is SGHTA and CDR2 is FQGNSA. The CDR3 DNA is TGTGCCAGCGCTAGGACAGCTAGCAATCAGCCCCAGCATTTT. Amino acid sequence: CASARTASNQPQHF.

The chain is built from TRBV12-3 or TRBV12-4 and TRBJ2-1; D is tentatively TRBD1 or TRBD2 (6 bases each). Trimming left V 7 bases short and J 4 bases short, with 11 bases between. CDR3 length: 13 amino acids. The chain's CDR3 is CASIGGGYNEQFF. The CDR3 DNA reads as TGTGCCAGCATCGGGGGCGGTTACAATGAGCAGTTCTTC.

In this sample, this clonotype turned up a few times. This sequence joins TRBV12-3 or TRBV12-4 and TRBJ2-1, with D perhaps TRBD1 (6 bases). V shed 1 base and J shed 2 bases, with 12 bases lying between them. The CDR3 has 16 residues. The chain's CDR3 is CASSLEAGVAYNEQFF. CDR3 nucleotide sequence: TGTGCCAGCAGTTTAGAGGCAGGGGTAGCCTACAATGAGCAGTTCTTC.

In its sample, this clonotype was seen a few times. This may be a read error, as it is one base from a much larger clone. The chain has TRBV20-1 and TRBJ2-1; D might be TRBD1 or TRBD2, each matching 7 bases. Germline loops: CDR1 DFQATT, CDR2 SNEGSKA (reference sequence). V gave up 1 base and J gave up 6 bases, with 22 bases separating them. The CDR3 runs to 17 residues. The CDR3, as DNA: TGCAGTGCTAGAGTCCCGGATCGACAGGGAGGGGGCAATGAGCAGTTCTTC. This sequence encodes CSARVPDRQGGGNEQFF.

The chain's CDR3 is CASTISGGGWQPQHF. CDR3 in DNA: TGTGCCAGCACCATCTCAGGAGGGGGATGGCAGCCCCAGCATTTT. The rearrangement joins TRBV28 to TRBJ1-5; perhaps TRBD1 as D (6 bases). In germline, CDR1 is MDHEN, CDR2 SYDVKM. The CDR3 contains 15 residues. V was pared by 7 bases and J by 7 bases, with 20 bases between.

This rearrangement joins TRBV6-1 to TRBJ2-1; 10 nucleotides match TRBD1. The CDR3 totals 15 residues. Per the germline V gene, CDR1 is MNHNS and CDR2 is SASEGT. Germline trimming cut 6 bases from V and 2 bases from J; bases unmatched to any gene: 4. The DNA of the CDR3 is TGTGCCAGCAGAGCCGACAGGGGGCCCTACAATGAGCAGTTCTTC. Its protein product is CASRADRGPYNEQFF.

This chain connects TRBV5-1 to TRBJ2-5; 15 bases map to TRBD2. The J call is in doubt because the DNA end fits TRBJ2-7 better. Germline V lookup: CDR1 SGHRS, CDR2 YFSETQ. The CDR3 has 16 residues. The CDR3 bases are TGCGCCAGCAGCTTTGGACTAGCGGGAGGGCTGAACGAGCAGTACTTC. Its translation is CASSFGLAGGLNEQYF.